Listed below are T cell receptor beta chains from one sample, sequenced in a study of Graves' ophthalmopathy and Graves' hyperthyroidism. TCRdb reprocessed the multiplex PCR reads with MiXCR, giving one entry per CDR3 protein. The sample records roughly 500,000 distinct CDR3 sequences, over 13% being singletons. Sample: blood. The receptors originated from a woman between 25 and 40 years old with Graves' ophthalmopathy. Each CDR3 is given without its conserved first and last residue. The order of the fields is V gene, clone size, CDR3 protein. The listing skips clone size in some rows; elsewhere it reads once, few, many or a size class.

V gene: TRBV6-1; clone size: .; CDR3 protein: ASSEGVGTGTYGYT
V gene: TRBV20-1; clone size: many; CDR3 protein: SAARTGGQGGTEAF
V gene: TRBV24-1; clone size: .; CDR3 protein: ATSDTGQGKSQPQH
V gene: TRBV12-3/TRBV12-4; clone size: many; CDR3 protein: ASSLGTGAMNTEAF
V gene: TRBV6-2/TRBV6-3; clone size: many; CDR3 protein: ASSYSRTSGQSSYEQY
V gene: TRBV11-2; clone size: many; CDR3 protein: ASSPIPGGIITGELF
V gene: TRBV24-1; clone size: many; CDR3 protein: ATAGGGKETQY
V gene: TRBV28; clone size: many; CDR3 protein: ASGTGSSPLH
V gene: TRBV18; clone size: .; CDR3 protein: ASTLSGSKDEQY
V gene: TRBV7-8; clone size: few; CDR3 protein: ASSLVEGRGTGELF
V gene: TRBV2; clone size: many; CDR3 protein: ASRGLRDNNQPQH
V gene: TRBV7-2; clone size: many; CDR3 protein: ASSLSGTLREQY
V gene: TRBV11-2; clone size: few; CDR3 protein: ASSSTGLKNIKY
V gene: TRBV30; clone size: many; CDR3 protein: AWSRDIRNTIY
V gene: TRBV20-1; clone size: many; CDR3 protein: SALPDTKETQY
V gene: TRBV12-3/TRBV12-4; clone size: many; CDR3 protein: ASSFRTGGNSPLH
V gene: TRBV11-2; clone size: .; CDR3 protein: ASSLRYSWWTF
V gene: TRBV30; clone size: many; CDR3 protein: AWRGDSSNQPQH
V gene: TRBV29-1; clone size: many; CDR3 protein: SVGEGPYEQY
V gene: TRBV3-1; clone size: many; CDR3 protein: ASSRALFTGELF
V gene: TRBV4-1; clone size: .; CDR3 protein: ASSPFSRGETDTQY
V gene: TRBV27; clone size: many; CDR3 protein: ASNSRGQGAEAF
V gene: TRBV28; clone size: many; CDR3 protein: ASSIKRGGFGGETQY
V gene: TRBV30; clone size: few; CDR3 protein: AWSRSSETQY
V gene: TRBV11-1; clone size: few; CDR3 protein: ASSLGTSNTEAF
V gene: TRBV29-1; clone size: many; CDR3 protein: SVVPVTDTEAF
V gene: TRBV5-1; clone size: .; CDR3 protein: ASSLGPGQNTEAC
V gene: TRBV28; clone size: many; CDR3 protein: ASSSTVYSNQPQH
V gene: TRBV12-3/TRBV12-4; clone size: many; CDR3 protein: ATCRTGFDEQY
V gene: TRBV28; clone size: many; CDR3 protein: ASSNLGAGELF
V gene: TRBV7-9; clone size: many; CDR3 protein: ASSDSGNEQY
V gene: TRBV4-2; clone size: many; CDR3 protein: ASSQTGTSGDEQY
V gene: TRBV20-1; clone size: few; CDR3 protein: SALPGPRQRNTIY
V gene: TRBV11-2; clone size: .; CDR3 protein: SSSLSLEQY
V gene: TRBV28; clone size: .; CDR3 protein: ASSLGGGFYGYT
V gene: TRBV7-9; clone size: once; CDR3 protein: ASSLAYRGTGELF
V gene: TRBV20-1; clone size: many; CDR3 protein: SARGPGTVAYEQY
V gene: TRBV20-1; clone size: many; CDR3 protein: SAARQVYMNTEAF
V gene: TRBV6-1; clone size: many; CDR3 protein: ASSDRTYEQY
V gene: TRBV27; clone size: .; CDR3 protein: ASSAVRNQPQH
V gene: TRBV30; clone size: .; CDR3 protein: AWSFETLGDLY
V gene: TRBV5-1; clone size: .; CDR3 protein: ASSLEGNIEAF
V gene: TRBV6-1; clone size: few; CDR3 protein: ASIRSGGNDEQY
V gene: TRBV20-1; clone size: many; CDR3 protein: SGQGLGGELF